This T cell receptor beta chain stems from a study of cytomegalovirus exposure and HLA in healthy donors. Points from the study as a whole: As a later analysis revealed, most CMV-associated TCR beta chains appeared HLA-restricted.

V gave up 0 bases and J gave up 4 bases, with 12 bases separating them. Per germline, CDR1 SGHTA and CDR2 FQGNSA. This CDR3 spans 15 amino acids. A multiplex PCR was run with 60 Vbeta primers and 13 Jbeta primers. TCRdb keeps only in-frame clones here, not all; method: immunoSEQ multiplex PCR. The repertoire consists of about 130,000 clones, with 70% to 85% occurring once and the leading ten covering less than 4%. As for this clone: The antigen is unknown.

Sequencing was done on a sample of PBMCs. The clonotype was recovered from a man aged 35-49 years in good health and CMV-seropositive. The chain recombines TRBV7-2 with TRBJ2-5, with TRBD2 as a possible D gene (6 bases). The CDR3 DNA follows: TGTGCCAGCAGCTTAGCGGTGACTAGTGGAGAGACCCAGTACTTC. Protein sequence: CASSLAVTSGETQYF.